This T cell receptor (beta chain) is drawn from a study of blood T cell repertoires in COVID-19. Across the whole study: Both acute and convalescent COVID-19 samples were obtained from the United States, Italy and Spain. In each case, the material was cDNA or gDNA derived from T cells, B-cell-depleted T cells, or PBMCs.

Germline lookup yields CDR1 MNHNY and CDR2 SVGAGI (reference sequence). The CDR3 consists of 14 residues. V dropped 0 bases and J dropped 3 bases, with 9 bases sitting between them. This table comes from immunoSEQ multiplex PCR, and its TCRdb copy is limited to in-frame clones, with some not included. Of hundreds of thousands of clones listed, roughly four fifths were seen once; the top ten hold 2% to 3%. Source material: peripheral blood. The receptor was isolated from a woman between 40 and 50 years old with active or convalescent COVID-19. This chain uses TRBV6-6 with TRBJ2-7; unclear D gene. CDR3 loop: CASSYSAPYYEQYF. In DNA, the CDR3 is TGTGCCAGCAGTTACTCAGCCCCCTACTACGAGCAGTACTTC.